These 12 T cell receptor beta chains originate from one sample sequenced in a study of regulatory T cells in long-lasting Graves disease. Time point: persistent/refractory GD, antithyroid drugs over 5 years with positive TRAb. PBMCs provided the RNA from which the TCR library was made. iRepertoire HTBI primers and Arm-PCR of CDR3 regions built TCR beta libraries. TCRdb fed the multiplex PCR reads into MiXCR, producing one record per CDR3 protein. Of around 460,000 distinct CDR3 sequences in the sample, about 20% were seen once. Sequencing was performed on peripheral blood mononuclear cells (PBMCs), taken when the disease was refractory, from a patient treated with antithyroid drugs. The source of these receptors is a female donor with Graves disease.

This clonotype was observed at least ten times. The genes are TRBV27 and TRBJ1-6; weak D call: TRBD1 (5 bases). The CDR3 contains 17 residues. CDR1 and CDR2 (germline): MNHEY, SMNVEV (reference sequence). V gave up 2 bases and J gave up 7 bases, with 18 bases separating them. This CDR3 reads CASSLLSWDGRNSPLHF. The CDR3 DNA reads TGTGCCAGCAGTTTACTTTCTTGGGACGGACGGAATTCACCCCTCCACTTT.

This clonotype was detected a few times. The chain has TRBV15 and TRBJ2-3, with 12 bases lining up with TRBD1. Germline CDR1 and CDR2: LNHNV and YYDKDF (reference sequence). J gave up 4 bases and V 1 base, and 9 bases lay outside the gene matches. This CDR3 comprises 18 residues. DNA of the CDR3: TGTGCCACCAGCAGAGTCGGGACAGGGGGCGCGGATCCAGATACGCAGTATTTT. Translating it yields CATSRVGTGGADPDTQYF.

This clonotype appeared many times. The CDR3: CSVGSRGGNYGYTF. The CDR3 bases are TGCAGCGTTGGGTCCAGGGGAGGCAACTATGGCTACACCTTC. This sequence joins TRBV29-1 and TRBJ1-2, with D maybe TRBD1 (6 bases). Looked up from germline, CDR1 is SQVTM and CDR2 is ANQGSEA. V dropped 4 bases and J dropped 2 bases, with 14 bases sitting between them. The CDR3 totals 14 residues.

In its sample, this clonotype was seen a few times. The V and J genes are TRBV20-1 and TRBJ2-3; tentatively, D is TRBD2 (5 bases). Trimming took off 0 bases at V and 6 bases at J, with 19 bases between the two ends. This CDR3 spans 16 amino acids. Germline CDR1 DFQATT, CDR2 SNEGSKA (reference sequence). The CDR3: CSARDGGLAAQDTQYF. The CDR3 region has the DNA TGCAGTGCTAGAGATGGCGGGCTAGCCGCTCAGGATACGCAGTATTTT.

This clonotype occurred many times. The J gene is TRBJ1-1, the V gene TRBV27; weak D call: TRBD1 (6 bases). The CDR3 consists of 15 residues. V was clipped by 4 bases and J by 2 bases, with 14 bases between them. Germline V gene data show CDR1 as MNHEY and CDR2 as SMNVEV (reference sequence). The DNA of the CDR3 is TGTGCCAGCAGTTCCTTGGACAGAAGTAACACTGAAGCTTTCTTT. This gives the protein CASSSLDRSNTEAFF.

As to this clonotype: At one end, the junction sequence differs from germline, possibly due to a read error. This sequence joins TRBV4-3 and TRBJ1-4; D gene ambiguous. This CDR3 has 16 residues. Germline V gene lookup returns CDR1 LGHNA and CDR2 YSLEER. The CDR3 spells CASSRGTTATNEELFF. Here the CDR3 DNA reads TGCGCCAGCAGCCGCGGTACGACGGCAACTAATGAAGAACTGTTTTTT.

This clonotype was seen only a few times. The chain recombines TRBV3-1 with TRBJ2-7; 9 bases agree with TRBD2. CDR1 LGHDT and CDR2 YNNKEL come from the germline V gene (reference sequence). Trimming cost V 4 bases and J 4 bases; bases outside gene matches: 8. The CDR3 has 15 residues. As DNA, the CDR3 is TGTGCCAGCAGCCCTCGTCCTAGCGGGGAGTACGAGCAGTACTTC. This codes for CASSPRPSGEYEQYF.

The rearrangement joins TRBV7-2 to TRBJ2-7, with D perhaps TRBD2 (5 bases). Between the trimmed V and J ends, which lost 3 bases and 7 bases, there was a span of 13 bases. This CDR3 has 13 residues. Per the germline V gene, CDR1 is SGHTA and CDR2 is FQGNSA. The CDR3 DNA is TGTGCCAGCAGCTTGGGCCCCTCGGGGGAGCAGTACTTC. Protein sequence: CASSLGPSGEQYF.

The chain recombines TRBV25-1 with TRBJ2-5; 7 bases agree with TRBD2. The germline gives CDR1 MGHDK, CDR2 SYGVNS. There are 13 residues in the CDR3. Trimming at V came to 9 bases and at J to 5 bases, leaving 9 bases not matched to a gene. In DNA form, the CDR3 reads TGTGCCAGTCGGTCCAGCGGGGCGGAGACCCAGTACTTC. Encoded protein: CASRSSGAETQYF.

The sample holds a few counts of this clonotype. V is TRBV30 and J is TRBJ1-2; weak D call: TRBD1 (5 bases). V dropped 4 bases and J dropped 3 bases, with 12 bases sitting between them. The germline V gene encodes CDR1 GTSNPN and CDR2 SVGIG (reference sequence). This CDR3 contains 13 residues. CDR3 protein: CAWTRGKDYGYTF. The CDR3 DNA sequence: TGTGCCTGGACGAGGGGAAAGGACTATGGCTACACCTTC.

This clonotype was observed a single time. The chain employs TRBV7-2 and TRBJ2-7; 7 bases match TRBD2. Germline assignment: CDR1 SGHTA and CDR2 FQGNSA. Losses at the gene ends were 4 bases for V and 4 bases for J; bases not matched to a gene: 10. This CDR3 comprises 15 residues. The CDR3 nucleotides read TGTGCCAGCAGCTGGGGTACGGGCGGGGGATACGAGCAGTACTTC. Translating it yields CASSWGTGGGYEQYF.

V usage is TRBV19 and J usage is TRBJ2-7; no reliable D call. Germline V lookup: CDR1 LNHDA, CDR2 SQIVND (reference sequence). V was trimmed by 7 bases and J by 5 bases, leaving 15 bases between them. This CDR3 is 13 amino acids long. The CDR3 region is CASNPRAGHEQYF. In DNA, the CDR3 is TGTGCCAGTAACCCCCGGGCTGGCCACGAGCAGTACTTC. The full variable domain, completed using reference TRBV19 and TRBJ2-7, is DGGITQSPKYLFRKEGQNVTLSCEQNLNHDAMYWYRQDPGQGLRLIYYSQIVNDFQKGDIAEGYSVSREKKESFPLTVTSAQKNPTAFYLCASNPRAGHEQYFGPGTRLTVT.